These 15 T cell receptor beta chains originate from one sample sequenced in a study of human T cells and chemical hapten exposure. The template was total RNA from unfractionated whole blood. Individual cDNA molecules in this library carried unique molecular identifiers. TCRdb re-called the reads through MiXCR, storing one row per CDR3 protein. The table has more than 100,000 distinct CDR3 sequences, over 6.5% seen once. The source material was whole blood. Receptors originate from a human donor in good health. Some clones in this sample may be carry-over from other donors' samples.

This clonotype was found many times. The rearrangement links TRBV23-1 to TRBJ1-1; D is perhaps TRBD1 (5 bases). TRBV23-1 is reported as an ORF; its role is uncertain. Trimming stripped 7 bases from V and 1 base from J, with 10 bases between. The CDR3 is 13 amino acids. The CDR3 loop reads CASTGRPNTEAFF. The CDR3 bases are TGCGCCAGCACGGGACGGCCGAACACTGAAGCTTTCTTT.

This clonotype showed up many times. This chain uses TRBV6-5 with TRBJ2-7; 7 bases line up with TRBD1. CDR1 and CDR2 from the germline V gene are MNHEY and SVGAGI. The CDR3 loop spans 15 amino acids. J lost 0 bases, V lost 6 bases, and 8 bases had no gene match. CDR3 nucleotides: TGTGCCAGCAGGACTGGCAGGGGGAGCTCCTACGAGCAGTACTTC. Amino acids: CASRTGRGSSYEQYF.

This clonotype turned up a few times. The J gene is TRBJ2-3, the V gene TRBV7-9, with D maybe TRBD2 (5 bases). Trimming took 4 bases from V and 0 from J, leaving 11 bases between them. The CDR3 sequence is 15 residues long. The germline V gene encodes CDR1 SEHNR and CDR2 FQNEAQ (reference sequence). The CDR3 DNA sequence: TGTGCCAGCAGCTCCCCGGGATCAAGCACAGATACGCAGTATTTT. This sequence encodes CASSSPGSSTDTQYF.

The chain links TRBV20-1 to TRBJ2-1; TRBD2 might be the D (5 bases). Between the trimmed V and J ends, which lost 0 bases and 9 bases, there was a span of 15 bases. Per the germline V gene, CDR1 is DFQATT and CDR2 is SNEGSKA (reference sequence). This CDR3 has 14 amino acids. The CDR3 here is CSARDPVRAAEQFF. As DNA, the CDR3 is TGCAGTGCTAGAGACCCGGTGAGGGCGGCTGAGCAGTTCTTC.

The V gene is TRBV10-3, the J gene TRBJ2-7; the match to TRBD2 covers 10 bases. Germline V CDR1 and CDR2: ENHRY, SYGVKD. The trim removed 10 bases at V and 6 bases at J, leaving 6 bases unmatched. The CDR3 loop spans 12 amino acids. Here the CDR3 reads CATLAGEGEQYF. Here the CDR3 DNA reads TGTGCCACCCTAGCGGGAGAGGGCGAGCAGTACTTC.

A few counts support this clonotype. The gene calls are TRBV4-2 and TRBJ1-1; D not resolved. V lost 0 bases, J lost 2 bases, and 13 bases lay in between. Germline V gene data show CDR1 as LGHNA and CDR2 as YNFKEQ. This CDR3 comprises 16 residues. CDR3 amino acids: CASSQEGGSYNTEAFF. As DNA, the CDR3 is TGTGCCAGCAGCCAAGAAGGTGGGAGTTACAACACTGAAGCTTTCTTT.

This clonotype was counted at least ten times. The chain is built from TRBV4-1 and TRBJ2-1; D is unclear. The germline V and J ends were trimmed by 0 bases and 7 bases, with 4 bases remaining between them. Germline V lookup: CDR1 MGHRA, CDR2 YSYEKL. This CDR3 has 12 residues. The CDR3 is CASSQDWNEQFF. CDR3 DNA: TGCGCCAGCAGCCAAGATTGGAATGAGCAGTTCTTC.

This clonotype has just a few counts. The chain recombines TRBV30 with TRBJ2-7; 11 bases map to TRBD1. Trimming removed 2 bases from V and 7 bases from J; junction bases left unmatched: 4. This CDR3 contains 13 residues. The germline V gene has CDR1 GTSNPN and CDR2 SVGIG (reference sequence). CDR3 protein: CAWSWDRGGEQYF. In nucleotides, the CDR3 is TGTGCCTGGAGTTGGGACAGGGGGGGTGAGCAGTACTTC. The variable domain in full, with the rest retrieved from reference TRBV30 and TRBJ2-7, is SQTIHQWPATLVQPVGSPLSLECTVEGTSNPNLYWYRQAAGRGLQLLFYSVGIGQISSEVPQNLSASRPQDRQFILSSKKLLLSDSGFYLCAWSWDRGGEQYFGPGTRLTVT.

This clonotype was seen a handful of times. The chain recombines TRBV7-9 with TRBJ2-1; no definite D call. CDR1 is SEHNR, CDR2 FQNEAQ, per germline (reference sequence). V was cut by 1 base and J by 9 bases, with 7 bases left in between. The CDR3 is 12 amino acids. DNA for the CDR3: TGTGCCAGCAGCTTAGGTAGTCTTGAGCAGTTCTTC. Translation gives CASSLGSLEQFF.

V is TRBV7-6 and J is TRBJ2-3; 9 bases align to TRBD2. The CDR3 loop spans 17 amino acids. The V gene's germline CDR1 is SGHVS and CDR2 FNYEAQ. Unmatched junction bases numbered 11, after V lost 5 bases and J lost 2 bases. CDR3 sequence: CASSNKIAGAATDTQYF. CDR3 DNA: TGTGCCAGCAGCAACAAAATAGCGGGGGCTGCCACAGATACGCAGTATTTT.

This CDR3 is CASSLRDRGSPLHF. CDR3 nucleotide sequence: TGTGCCAGCAGCCTCAGGGACCGGGGCTCACCCCTCCACTTT. The chain is built from TRBV5-4 and TRBJ1-6; possibly TRBD1 for D (5 bases). Trimming removed 4 bases at V and 10 bases at J, with 15 bases between. The length of the CDR3 is 14 residues. Per the germline V gene, CDR1 is SGHNT and CDR2 is YYREEE (reference sequence).

The chain couples TRBV2 to TRBJ1-3; 7 nucleotides agree with TRBD1. CDR1 is SNHLY and CDR2 is FYNNEI in the germline V gene. The CDR3 loop spans 14 amino acids. The J segment lost 4 bases and the V segment lost 6 bases, leaving 6 bases of the junction unmatched. The CDR3 loop is CASREQGSGNTIYF. The CDR3 DNA follows: TGTGCCAGCAGGGAACAGGGGTCCGGAAACACCATATATTTT.

The J gene is TRBJ2-7, the V gene TRBV12-3 or TRBV12-4; tentatively, D is TRBD2 (7 bases). The CDR3 covers 15 residues. V was shortened by 7 bases and J by 1 base, with 17 bases between the two germline ends. Here the CDR3 reads CASNREGGPSYEQYF. The DNA for the CDR3 is TGTGCCAGCAACAGAGAGGGGGGGCCGTCCTACGAGCAGTACTTC.

This clonotype was observed a handful of times. The CDR3 DNA sequence: TGCAGTGCTAGAGTGAATCCTAGCGGGGGGTCCTACGAGCAGTACTTC. It yields the protein CSARVNPSGGSYEQYF. This chain connects TRBV20-1 to TRBJ2-7; 11 bases map to TRBD2. Germline-derived CDR1 and CDR2 are DFQATT and SNEGSKA (reference sequence). J lost 1 base, V lost 1 base, and 6 bases had no gene match. This CDR3 contains 16 residues.

This clonotype was counted ten times or more. CDR3 bases: TGCAGCGCCAACACCGACAGGGGGTCTAATGAAAAACTGTTTTTT. This sequence encodes CSANTDRGSNEKLFF. The chain recombines TRBV29-1 with TRBJ1-4; 9 bases align to TRBD1. The V gene end was trimmed by 7 bases and the J gene end by 3 bases; junction bases not matched to a gene: 9. The germline gives CDR1 SQVTM, CDR2 ANQGSEA. This CDR3 is built from 15 residues.